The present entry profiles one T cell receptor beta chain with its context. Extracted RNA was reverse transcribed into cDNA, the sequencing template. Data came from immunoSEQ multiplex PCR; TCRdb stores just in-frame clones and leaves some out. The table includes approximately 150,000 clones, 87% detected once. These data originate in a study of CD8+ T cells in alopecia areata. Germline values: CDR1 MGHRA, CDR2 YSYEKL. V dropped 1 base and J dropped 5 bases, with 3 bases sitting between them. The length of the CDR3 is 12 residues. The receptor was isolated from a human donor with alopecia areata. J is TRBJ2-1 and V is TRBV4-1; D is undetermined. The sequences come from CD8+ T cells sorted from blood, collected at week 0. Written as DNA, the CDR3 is TGCGCCAGCAGCCAAGCACACAATGAGCAGTTCTTC. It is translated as CASSQAHNEQFF.